The 23 T cell receptor beta chains reported below all come from one sample, sequenced in a study of cytomegalovirus exposure and HLA in healthy donors. The PCR had 60 Vbeta and 13 Jbeta primers. Clones were read by immunoSEQ multiplex PCR, and TCRdb kept only the in-frame ones, dropping some. This sample carries about 150,000 clones, around 80% of them seen once, and the ten largest clones take approximately 1.5%. The sequenced material came from PBMCs. The receptors originated from a male donor in good health and CMV-seronegative.

This clone came up once. The sample carries other DNA sequences with the same CDR3. The chain carries TRBV5-1 and TRBJ2-1; D ambiguous. V was pared by 2 bases and J by 8 bases, with 5 bases between. CDR3 length: 11 amino acids. The germline CDR1 and CDR2 sequences are SGHRS and YFSETQ. The CDR3 region has the DNA TGCGCCAGCAGCTTTCGGGATGAGCAGTTCTTC. Its protein product is CASSFRDEQFF.

J is TRBJ1-1 and V is TRBV7-6; tentatively, D is TRBD1 (6 bases). The germline V gene has CDR1 SGHVS and CDR2 FNYEAQ. The CDR3 is made up of 17 amino acids. V was cut by 5 bases and J by 1 base, with 20 bases left in between. The DNA for the CDR3 is TGTGCCAGCAGCCACAACAAACACAGGGCTCGGAACACTGAAGCTTTCTTT. It yields the protein CASSHNKHRARNTEAFF.

The chain is built from TRBV5-8 and TRBJ2-3, with D unresolved. V lost 0 bases, J lost 1 base, and 12 bases lay in between. This CDR3 is built from 16 residues. The germline V gene has CDR1 SGHTS and CDR2 YDEGEE. CDR3 in DNA: TGTGCCAGCAGCTTGGGGCAGTCAACCCGCACAGATACGCAGTATTTT. Its protein is CASSLGQSTRTDTQYF. Variable domain in full (rest from reference TRBV5-8 and TRBJ2-3): EAGVTQSPTHLIKTRGQQATLRCSPISGHTSVYWYQQALGLGLQFLLWYDEGEERNRGNFPPRFSGRQFPNYSSELNVNALELEDSALYLCASSLGQSTRTDTQYFGPGTRLTVL.

V is TRBV6-1 and J is TRBJ2-5, with D possibly matching TRBD1 (6 bases). CDR1 is MNHNS, CDR2 SASEGT, per germline. Trimming took off 2 bases at V and 5 bases at J, with 15 bases between the two ends. The CDR3 totals 15 residues. The CDR3 sequence is CASSEKLSGDETQYF. The CDR3 nucleotides read TGTGCCAGCAGTGAAAAATTGTCAGGGGACGAGACCCAGTACTTC.

A single count supports this clone. The V and J genes are TRBV28 and TRBJ1-3; D not resolved. Germline loops: CDR1 MDHEN, CDR2 SYDVKM. Trimming took 6 bases from V and 4 from J, leaving 7 bases between them. The CDR3 covers 12 residues. The CDR3 here is CASRGVGNTIYF. The CDR3 nucleotides are TGTGCCAGCAGGGGCGTGGGAAACACCATATATTTT.

CDR3 amino acids: CASSDGGSVLREFF. Written as DNA, the CDR3 is TGTGCCAGCAGCGATGGGGGGTCTGTGCTTCGAGAGTTCTTC. The J gene is TRBJ2-1, the V gene TRBV9, with a weak D call TRBD2 (6 bases). Per germline, CDR1 SGDLS and CDR2 YYNGEE. Trimming removed 3 bases at V and 14 bases at J, with 21 bases between. The CDR3 has 14 amino acids.

CDR3 nucleotides: TGCGCCAGCAGCTTGGCCCTGGATTCGGGGGTCTACGAGCAGTACTTC. Amino acids: CASSLALDSGVYEQYF. The chain is built from TRBV5-1 and TRBJ2-5, with D perhaps matching TRBD2 (6 bases). Judging by the DNA end, TRBJ2-7 fits better; the J call may be wrong. The CDR3 sequence is 16 residues long. The germline gives CDR1 SGHRS, CDR2 YFSETQ.

The sample holds one count of this clone. The chain employs TRBV27 and TRBJ1-5; D remains unclear. The CDR3 extends over 15 amino acids. Trimming removed 5 bases from V and 0 bases from J, with 11 bases in between. CDR1 and CDR2 (germline): MNHEY, SMNVEV (reference sequence). DNA for the CDR3: TGTGCCAGCAGTCCCCGCGCCGCTAGCAATCAGCCCCAGCATTTT. Translated, it gives CASSPRAASNQPQHF.

J is TRBJ2-3 and V is TRBV7-2; TRBD1 is a possible D gene (7 bases). V shed 4 bases and J shed 10 bases, with 18 bases lying between them. CDR3 length: 14 residues. CDR1 is SGHTA and CDR2 is FQGNSA in the germline V gene. The CDR3 loop is CASSSYPQGTAQYF. For the CDR3, the DNA is TGTGCCAGCAGCTCGTATCCACAGGGGACTGCGCAGTATTTT.

This rearrangement joins TRBV4-1 to TRBJ1-2; a weak D match, TRBD1 (6 bases). Germline lookup yields CDR1 MGHRA and CDR2 YSYEKL. With 0 bases removed from V and 7 bases from J, the gap between germline ends came to 12 bases. The CDR3 loop spans 14 amino acids. The CDR3 nucleotides read TGCGCCAGCAGCCAAGATCCAGGGGCGCGTGGCTACACCTTC. Translated: CASSQDPGARGYTF.

J is TRBJ2-5 and V is TRBV7-9; a possible D gene is TRBD2 (6 bases). TRBJ2-7 matches the DNA end more closely, so the J call is doubtful. This CDR3 has 15 residues. CDR1 and CDR2 (germline): SEHNR, FQNEAQ (reference sequence). The CDR3 sequence is CASSLGSGTPYEQYF. CDR3 nucleotides: TGTGCCAGCAGCTTAGGATCCGGGACTCCCTACGAGCAGTACTTC.

The chain uses TRBV7-9 and TRBJ2-3; D is ambiguous. The CDR3 runs to 14 residues. V lost 1 base and J lost 6, with 11 bases in between. Germline V gives CDR1 SEHNR, CDR2 FQNEAQ (reference sequence). CDR3 sequence reads: CASSLVGGVDTQYF. CDR3 sequence (DNA): TGTGCCAGCAGCTTAGTCGGCGGAGTGGATACGCAGTATTTT.

This clone was seen only a few times. V usage is TRBV5-4 and J usage is TRBJ1-2; 8 bases match TRBD1. V shed 1 base and J 5 bases; nucleotides not matched to a gene: 1. Germline CDR1 and CDR2: SGHNT and YYREEE (reference sequence). CDR3 size: 13 residues. This chain's CDR3 is CASSLYRGYGYTF. Here the CDR3 DNA reads TGTGCCAGCAGCTTGTACAGGGGGTATGGCTACACCTTC.

The V and J genes are TRBV4-3 and TRBJ1-2; D is unresolved. Germline V gene data show CDR1 as LGHNA and CDR2 as YSLEER. Between the trimmed V and J ends, which lost 0 bases and 0 bases, there was a span of 8 bases. The CDR3 totals 15 residues. CDR3 nucleotide sequence: TGCGCCAGCAGCCAAGATCCGACTCCTAACTATGGCTACACCTTC. This sequence encodes CASSQDPTPNYGYTF.

The chain uses TRBV15 and TRBJ2-3; 7 bases line up with TRBD2. Per germline, CDR1 LNHNV and CDR2 YYDKDF (reference sequence). J gave up 9 bases and V 3 bases, and 9 bases lay outside the gene matches. This CDR3 region has 14 residues. CDR3 protein: CATSRGGLTPTQYF. DNA of the CDR3: TGTGCCACCAGCAGGGGGGGACTAACCCCGACGCAGTATTTT.

The chain links TRBV27 to TRBJ2-7; TRBD1 matches at 8 bases. Germline V gene sequence: CDR1 MNHEY, CDR2 SMNVEV (reference sequence). The ends lost 5 bases at V and 2 bases at J; junction bases unmatched: 5. The CDR3 loop spans 14 amino acids. CDR3 region: CASSPTTGAYEQYF. CDR3 bases: TGTGCCAGCAGTCCTACGACAGGGGCCTACGAGCAGTACTTC.

The genes are TRBV5-1 and TRBJ2-3, with 9 nucleotides matching TRBD2. The CDR3 runs to 16 residues. Trimming at V came to 5 bases and at J to 4 bases, leaving 11 bases not matched to a gene. Germline V CDR1 and CDR2: SGHRS, YFSETQ. The CDR3 DNA follows: TGCGCCAGCAGTCCATGGACTAGCGTTATTTCAGATACGCAGTATTTT. This translates into CASSPWTSVISDTQYF.

V is TRBV4-3 and J is TRBJ1-3; possible D gene TRBD1, 5 bases. Trimming stripped 4 bases from V and 0 bases from J, with 13 bases between. The CDR3 extends over 16 amino acids. The V gene's germline CDR1 is LGHNA and CDR2 YSLEER. CDR3 loop: CASSPLSGGSGNTIYF. The CDR3 bases are TGCGCCAGCAGCCCCCTCTCCGGGGGCTCTGGAAACACCATATATTTT.

The gene calls are TRBV6-5 and TRBJ1-6; D call uncertain. The germline CDR1 and CDR2 sequences are MNHEY and SVGAGI. Between the trimmed V and J ends, which lost 8 bases and 6 bases, there was a span of 11 bases. The CDR3 loop spans 13 amino acids. CDR3 loop: CASSGGSNSPLHF. CDR3 nucleotides: TGTGCCAGCTCTGGCGGGTCTAATTCACCCCTCCACTTT.

This chain links TRBV7-6 with TRBJ1-2, with D perhaps TRBD1 (6 bases). V gave up 1 base and J gave up 0 bases, with 15 bases separating them. The CDR3 spans 17 residues. The V gene's germline CDR1 is SGHVS and CDR2 FNYEAQ. CDR3 DNA: TGTGCCAGCAGCTTAGGGGGAAGACAGGCAGCTAACTATGGCTACACCTTC. Translation gives CASSLGGRQAANYGYTF.

This chain connects TRBV19 to TRBJ2-1, with 13 positions matching TRBD2. V lost 11 bases and J lost 4; bases outside the gene matches: 8. The CDR3 covers 15 residues. Per germline, CDR1 LNHDA and CDR2 SQIVND (reference sequence). The CDR3 DNA follows: TGTGCCGCCGGGACTAGCGGGATCCTATACAATGAGCAGTTCTTC. Protein sequence: CAAGTSGILYNEQFF.

The CDR3 region has the DNA TGCGCCAGCAGCTTGCAGGCTGCGAACACTGAAGCTTTCTTT. Its translation is CASSLQAANTEAFF. The chain carries TRBV5-1 and TRBJ1-1; no clear D gene. The CDR3 is 14 residues long. Trimming removed 1 base at V and 1 base at J, with 8 bases between. Germline values: CDR1 SGHRS, CDR2 YFSETQ.

The chain uses TRBV6-4 and TRBJ1-5; tentative D call: TRBD1 (5 bases). The CDR3 has 11 residues. Germline V gene sequence: CDR1 MRHNA, CDR2 SNTAGT. The CDR3 coding sequence is TGTAGGGGTTATAGCAATCAGCCCCAGCATTTT. Protein product: CRGYSNQPQHF.